This T cell receptor (beta chain) came from a study of blood T cell repertoires in COVID-19. Turning to the study itself: PBMCs, B-cell-depleted T cells, or T cells were the source of the cDNA or gDNA that made up the material.

Authors' analysis steps: Using reference gene primer amplification, nucleated cell counts were estimated. Repertoires were generated with immunoSEQ multiplex PCR, while TCRdb's copy carries only in-frame clones and drops some. The V and J calls and clone size are taken from that table; D and trimming were inferred from the DNA. Here the sample spans tens of thousands of clones, 85% to 90% being singletons. This clone has only a few counts. Germline-derived CDR1 and CDR2 are SGHNT and YENEEA. The CDR3 loop spans 16 amino acids. The V segment lost 5 bases and the J segment 3 bases; nucleotides outside the gene matches: 9.

The sequence came from a man between 45 and 60 years old in a cohort sampled during active COVID-19. The rearrangement uses TRBV11-3 and TRBJ2-1; 8 bases map to TRBD2. The specimen sequenced was peripheral blood. The CDR3 nucleotides read TGTGCCAGCAGCCTCAGGGCTAGCGGGTTCTACAATGAGCAGTTCTTC. Protein product: CASSLRASGFYNEQFF.